Given below is one T cell receptor (beta chain) in context. This sample stems from a study of blood T cell repertoires in COVID-19. Germline-derived CDR1 and CDR2 are MNHEY and SVGAGI. Deletions cut 2 bases from V and 0 bases from J, with 10 bases between. This CDR3 has 15 amino acids. Clones were read by immunoSEQ multiplex PCR, and TCRdb kept only the in-frame ones, dropping some. The sample shows around 150,000 clones, approximately 91% of them seen only once. The sample taken for sequencing was peripheral blood. The receptor was isolated from a young man with acute or convalescent COVID-19. The chain joins TRBV6-5 to TRBJ1-2, with D unresolved. CDR3 sequence reads: CASSYLQSPNYGYTF. For the CDR3, the DNA is TGTGCCAGCAGTTACCTACAGAGTCCTAACTATGGCTACACCTTC.